Each of the 4 T cell receptor beta chains below was sequenced from the same sample in a study of T-cell reconstitution after alpha-beta-depleted transplantation in children. TCRbeta library construction was performed incorporating unique molecular identifiers. TCRdb re-derived calls from the PCR reads in MiXCR, one entry per CDR3 protein. The sample has some 600,000 distinct CDR3 sequences; 13% are singletons. This sample comprised PBMCs, mostly from graft donor cells, obtained 360 days after TCRalphabeta/CD19-depleted stem cell transplant. The source is a male patient aged 5 to 17 who had a stem cell transplant for acute myeloid leukemia, so the T cells may come from the graft donor.

Notes on this clonotype: This may arise from a read error, as a much more abundant clone is one base away. The chain is built from TRBV7-6 and TRBJ2-3, with D hard to call. Germline CDR1 and CDR2: SGHVS and FNYEAQ. V lost 1 base to trimming and J lost 5 bases, with 7 bases between them. This CDR3 region has 13 residues. DNA for the CDR3: TGTGCCAGCAGCTTAGGGCTAGAAGATACGCAGTATTTT. Its translation is CASSLGLEDTQYF.

In this sample, this clonotype turned up a few times. The chain combines TRBV28 with TRBJ2-1; D not resolved. Trimming cost V 6 bases and J 0 bases, with 12 bases left between them. CDR3 length: 15 amino acids. The germline CDR1 and CDR2 sequences are MDHEN and SYDVKM. The CDR3 nucleotides read TGTGCCAGCAGATGGGGTTCTCTCTCCTACAATGAGCAGTTCTTC. It encodes CASRWGSLSYNEQFF.

The table lists this clonotype with a few counts. The rearrangement links TRBV29-1 to TRBJ2-4, with 11 bases identical to TRBD1. Germline V gives CDR1 SQVTM, CDR2 ANQGSEA. This CDR3 comprises 16 residues. Losses at the gene ends were 5 bases for V and 0 bases for J; bases not matched to a gene: 6. The CDR3 DNA is TGCAGCGTTACCGGGACAGGGGGTCTAGCCAAAAACATTCAGTACTTC. Protein product: CSVTGTGGLAKNIQYF.

The chain employs TRBV28 and TRBJ1-6, with unresolved D. Trimming removed 1 base from V and 5 bases from J, with 9 bases in between. The CDR3 has 15 residues. Germline V gene lookup returns CDR1 MDHEN and CDR2 SYDVKM. CDR3 protein: CASSLSGGDNSPLHF. CDR3 nucleotide sequence: TGTGCCAGCAGTTTATCTGGAGGAGATAATTCACCCCTCCACTTT.